The 26 T cell receptor beta chains in this list originate from one sample, sequenced in a study of human T cells and chemical hapten exposure. Stated time point: pre-sensitization, week 0. Treatment in this sample: therapeutic diphenylcyclopropenone sensitization with weekly scalp DPC. TCRdb re-called the RACE reads with MiXCR, one entry per CDR3 protein. The sample gives 270,000 or so distinct CDR3 sequences, approximately 7.5% of which show up once; 0.9% to 1.5% is in the top ten. This sample comprised whole blood, obtained in connection with sensitization to the hapten diphenylcyclopropenone (DPC). Source of these receptors: a man aged 18 to 35 with alopecia areata. Some clones in this sample may be carry-over from other donors' samples.

The rearrangement uses TRBV27 and TRBJ2-3, with 12 bases identical to TRBD2. Looked up from germline, CDR1 is MNHEY and CDR2 is SMNVEV (reference sequence). The CDR3 consists of 16 residues. Trimming cost V 5 bases and J 3 bases; bases outside gene matches: 6. The CDR3 DNA reads as TGTGCCAGCAGTATTACTAGCGGGGGGAAAACAGATACGCAGTATTTT. Translating gives CASSITSGGKTDTQYF.

This clonotype was observed a handful of times. The rearrangement links TRBV10-3 to TRBJ2-5, with D perhaps matching TRBD2 (5 bases). Trimming pared 10 bases from V and 4 bases from J, leaving 13 bases between. The germline V gene has CDR1 ENHRY and CDR2 SYGVKD. There are 12 residues in the CDR3. CDR3 residues: CATGFSAETQYF. CDR3 nucleotides: TGTGCCACGGGGTTCAGCGCAGAGACCCAGTACTTC.

This clonotype was seen more than once but under ten times. J is TRBJ1-2 and V is TRBV29-1, with D perhaps matching TRBD1 (6 bases). The CDR3 sequence is 14 residues long. The ends were cut back, 6 bases at V and 4 bases at J, with 18 bases in the middle. In germline, CDR1 is SQVTM, CDR2 ANQGSEA. DNA of the CDR3: TGCAGCGTCGCCGAACCTACAGGGCCCTATGGCTACACCTTC. It translates to CSVAEPTGPYGYTF.

This clonotype was detected only a few times. This chain uses TRBV11-2 with TRBJ1-2, with 8 nucleotides matching TRBD1. V shed 2 bases and J 5 bases; nucleotides not matched to a gene: 16. CDR1 and CDR2 (germline): SGHAT, FQNNGV. The CDR3 is made up of 18 amino acids. This CDR3 is CASSLIPGQAGHSYGYTF. DNA for the CDR3: TGTGCCAGCAGCTTAATTCCGGGACAGGCGGGGCACTCGTATGGCTACACCTTC.

This chain connects TRBV24-1 to TRBJ2-2; D gene ambiguous. The CDR3 totals 13 residues. Per the germline V gene, CDR1 is KGHDR and CDR2 is SFDVKD. V shed 7 bases and J shed 0 bases, with 5 bases lying between them. CDR3 residues: CATRNPNTGELFF. CDR3 coding DNA: TGTGCCACCAGGAACCCGAACACCGGGGAGCTGTTTTTT.

The chain links TRBV6-6 to TRBJ2-7, with 10 bases matching TRBD1. The CDR3 runs to 15 residues. With 6 bases clipped from V and 10 bases from J, the junction kept 15 bases outside the gene matches. In germline, CDR1 is MNHNY, CDR2 SVGAGI (reference sequence). CDR3 loop: CASSKGQGTPLSQYF. The CDR3, as DNA: TGTGCCAGCAGCAAGGGACAGGGGACTCCATTAAGCCAGTACTTC.

This clonotype showed up just a few times. This chain uses TRBV12-3 or TRBV12-4 with TRBJ1-1; TRBD1 agrees at 11 bases. The V and J ends lost 7 bases and 3 bases, in that order; junction bases with no gene match: 4. The CDR3 totals 14 residues. For the CDR3, the DNA is TGTGCCAGCATCCGGACAGGGGGCTACACTGAAGCTTTCTTT. This encodes CASIRTGGYTEAFF.

This clonotype occurred a few times. The CDR3 bases are TGTGCCAGCAGTGAAATCAGACCCCGCACAGATACGCAGTATTTT. It encodes CASSEIRPRTDTQYF. The gene calls are TRBV6-5 and TRBJ2-3; D call uncertain. The CDR3 has 15 residues. The V and J ends lost 5 bases and 1 base respectively, with 13 bases between them. Germline lookup yields CDR1 MNHEY and CDR2 SVGAGI.

This clonotype was counted ten times or more. The V gene is TRBV9, the J gene TRBJ2-5; D is undetermined. V shed 0 bases and J shed 0 bases, with 9 bases lying between them. Looked up from germline, CDR1 is SGDLS and CDR2 is YYNGEE. The CDR3 loop spans 15 amino acids. The CDR3 coding sequence is TGTGCCAGCAGCGTAGTCGGCAGGTACCAAGAGACCCAGTACTTC. Encoded protein: CASSVVGRYQETQYF.

The chain is built from TRBV4-3 and TRBJ2-7; 9 nucleotides match TRBD2. The CDR3 is made up of 16 amino acids. V trimming: 3 bases; J trimming: 2 bases; junction bases outside the gene matches: 8. Germline V lookup: CDR1 LGHNA, CDR2 YSLEER. CDR3 bases: TGCGCCAGCAGCCACAACGAAGCGGGGGGCCCCTACGAGCAGTACTTC. Its protein is CASSHNEAGGPYEQYF.

V gene TRBV29-1 combines with J gene TRBJ1-1; D gene uncertain. The germline V and J ends were trimmed by 3 bases and 1 base, with 9 bases remaining between them. Germline CDR1 reads SQVTM; CDR2 reads ANQGSEA. The CDR3 contains 13 residues. The CDR3 spells CSVDAGTNTEAFF. For the CDR3, the DNA is TGCAGCGTTGATGCAGGTACGAACACTGAAGCTTTCTTT.

The genes are TRBV6-6 and TRBJ1-1; a possible D gene is TRBD1 (6 bases). The CDR3 spans 17 residues. Trimming stripped 4 bases from V and 0 bases from J, with 18 bases between. The germline gives CDR1 MNHNY, CDR2 SVGAGI (reference sequence). The CDR3 DNA reads as TGTGCCAGCAGTTTCAGGACAGAAACCCTCATGAACACTGAAGCTTTCTTT. It is translated as CASSFRTETLMNTEAFF.

The table lists this clonotype with a few counts. The chain uses TRBV7-2 and TRBJ1-2, with D possibly matching TRBD1 (5 bases). Germline V CDR1 and CDR2: SGHTA, FQGNSA. This CDR3 contains 15 residues. V was cut by 4 bases and J by 7 bases, with 19 bases left in between. CDR3 nucleotide sequence: TGTGCCAGCAGCTCTCCCGGGGCCGGGGCGGCTGGCTACACCTTC. Protein: CASSSPGAGAAGYTF.

Many counts were recorded for this clonotype. V and J are TRBV27 and TRBJ2-7; TRBD1 agrees at 7 bases. The CDR3 runs to 13 residues. Germline V gene data show CDR1 as MNHEY and CDR2 as SMNVEV (reference sequence). V lost 3 bases and J lost 4; bases outside the gene matches: 3. CDR3 in amino acids: CASSFRQGYEQYF. CDR3 DNA: TGTGCCAGCAGTTTTCGACAGGGTTACGAGCAGTACTTC.

V is TRBV5-1 and J is TRBJ2-5; 8 bases line up with TRBD2. The CDR3 covers 15 residues. V lost 4 bases and J lost 0; bases outside the gene matches: 5. Per the germline V gene, CDR1 is SGHRS and CDR2 is YFSETQ. CDR3 DNA sequence: TGCGCCAGCAGCCCCGGACTAGCCAACCAAGAGACCCAGTACTTC. It yields the protein CASSPGLANQETQYF.

This clonotype was detected a few times. V is TRBV4-1 and J is TRBJ2-7; 10 bases line up with TRBD1. The CDR3 has 15 residues. The V segment lost 2 bases and the J segment 4 bases; nucleotides outside the gene matches: 5. Germline V gene lookup returns CDR1 MGHRA and CDR2 YSYEKL. The CDR3 sequence is CASSQRDRGGYEQYF. The CDR3 nucleotides are TGCGCCAGCAGCCAACGGGACAGGGGTGGGTACGAGCAGTACTTC.

This clonotype was detected only a few times. The chain is built from TRBV2 and TRBJ1-6; D is unresolved. Germline-derived CDR1 and CDR2 are SNHLY and FYNNEI. The V end was cut by 7 bases, the J end by 7 bases, with 11 bases between. This CDR3 comprises 13 residues. For the CDR3, the DNA is TGTGCCAGCATCCCACGCGAGAATTCACCCCTCCACTTT. Its protein is CASIPRENSPLHF.

This chain links TRBV6-6 with TRBJ1-5, with TRBD1 matching over 8 bases. V was pared by 6 bases and J by 5 bases, with 6 bases of the junction left unmatched. From germline, CDR1 is MNHNY and CDR2 SVGAGI (reference sequence). This CDR3 is built from 14 residues. CDR3 in amino acids: CASRGTGGHQPQHF. DNA for the CDR3: TGTGCCAGCAGGGGGACAGGAGGCCATCAGCCCCAGCATTTT.

In its sample, this clonotype was seen a few times. The chain links TRBV5-1 to TRBJ1-2; no clear D gene. Germline V gene lookup returns CDR1 SGHRS and CDR2 YFSETQ. V was cut by 4 bases and J by 3 bases, with 7 bases left in between. The CDR3 spans 12 residues. The CDR3 loop reads CASSPDYYGYTF. The CDR3 DNA follows: TGCGCCAGCAGCCCGGACTACTATGGCTACACCTTC.

The chain couples TRBV3-1 to TRBJ1-5, with D unresolved. CDR3 length equals 14 residues. V lost 0 bases and J 6 bases, leaving 9 bases between the germline ends. Germline V gene data show CDR1 as LGHDT and CDR2 as YNNKEL (reference sequence). This chain's CDR3 is CASSQEMGIQPQHF. The CDR3 DNA sequence: TGTGCCAGCAGCCAAGAGATGGGGATTCAGCCCCAGCATTTT.

This clonotype was seen ten or more times. The chain joins TRBV9 to TRBJ2-7, with D possibly TRBD1 on 6 matching bases. Germline values: CDR1 SGDLS, CDR2 YYNGEE. CDR3 size: 15 residues. Between the trimmed V and J ends, which lost 4 bases and 1 base, there was a span of 15 bases. This chain's CDR3 is CASSPGAGASYEQYV. In DNA form, the CDR3 reads TGTGCCAGCAGCCCTGGGGCAGGGGCTTCCTACGAGCAGTACGTC.

The table lists this clonotype with many counts. The rearrangement joins TRBV4-3 to TRBJ2-5; D unclear. Germline CDR1 reads LGHNA; CDR2 reads YSLEER. The CDR3 covers 14 residues. The V end was cut by 0 bases, the J end by 4 bases, with 9 bases between. CDR3 bases: TGCGCCAGCAGCCAAGAGAGTGGTTCAGAGACCCAGTACTTC. It yields the protein CASSQESGSETQYF.

Ten or more counts support this clonotype. The chain employs TRBV20-1 and TRBJ2-7; TRBD1 matches 12 bases. CDR1 and CDR2 from the germline V gene are DFQATT and SNEGSKA (reference sequence). The CDR3 is 12 amino acids. Here the CDR3 DNA reads TGCAGGGGCGGGACAGGGGGCGACGAGCAGTACTTC. It yields the protein CRGGTGGDEQYF.

This clonotype came up a few times. J is TRBJ1-2 and V is TRBV2; D is perhaps TRBD1 (5 bases). Trimming took off 2 bases at V and 8 bases at J, with 15 bases between the two ends. The length of the CDR3 is 14 residues. Germline V gene lookup returns CDR1 SNHLY and CDR2 FYNNEI. The CDR3 loop reads CASSEIGEAIGYTF. The DNA of the CDR3 is TGTGCCAGCAGTGAAATAGGGGAAGCTATCGGCTACACCTTC.

In its sample, this clonotype was seen a few times. The chain couples TRBV7-9 to TRBJ1-6; 7 nucleotides line up with TRBD1. Germline V gene data show CDR1 as SEHNR and CDR2 as FQNEAQ (reference sequence). The V gene end was trimmed by 5 bases and the J gene end by 7 bases; junction bases not matched to a gene: 5. The CDR3 is made up of 14 amino acids. CDR3 protein: CASSPGQANSPLHF. The CDR3 DNA follows: TGTGCCAGCAGCCCAGGACAGGCAAATTCACCCCTCCACTTT.

The chain combines TRBV7-9 with TRBJ2-5; D is possibly TRBD1 or TRBD2 (5 bases each). The germline gives CDR1 SEHNR, CDR2 FQNEAQ (reference sequence). V was cut by 0 bases and J by 0 bases, with 8 bases left in between. The CDR3 totals 15 residues. The chain's CDR3 is CASSLAWGNQETQYF. The CDR3, as DNA: TGTGCCAGCAGCTTAGCGTGGGGGAACCAAGAGACCCAGTACTTC.